This TCR beta chain was sequenced during a study of control samples from healthy donors and cancer patients. The CDR3 is 14 residues long. Trimming left V 4 bases short and J 6 bases short, with 16 bases between. Germline V gene data show CDR1 as SGHRS and CDR2 as YFSETQ. Measured with immunoSEQ multiplex PCR; TCRdb has only the in-frame clones, and not every one. Of 22,000 or so clones listed, approximately 90% are singletons. The receptor was derived from a woman aged 55-70 years with head and neck cancer. Sequenced: PBMCs. The chain employs TRBV5-1 and TRBJ1-1; possibly TRBD1 for D (5 bases). Here the CDR3 DNA reads TGCGCCAGCAGCGGGGACGGATCAAGTCCTGAAGCTTTCTTT. Its protein product is CASSGDGSSPEAFF.